This TCR beta chain is from a study of cytomegalovirus exposure and HLA in healthy donors. Study-wide context: Drawn from HLA-typed donors, roughly 87 million unique TCRs were held in an early data release. Across 350 to 400 genotyped donors, roughly 80% landed in the Caucasian-associated ancestry cluster. Study conclusions and caveats: Most TCR sequences were seen very rarely across donors, but some public TCRs occurred in many.

This clone has only a few counts. The antigen is unknown. The PCR made use of 60 Vbeta and 13 Jbeta primers. Some clones are missing from TCRdb's copy, which holds only in-frame ones; the method was immunoSEQ multiplex PCR. The sample contains some 160,000 clones, about a tenth of which appear only once. The V end was cut by 4 bases, the J end by 8 bases, with 24 bases between. CDR1 is SGHDT, CDR2 YYEEEE, per germline. This CDR3 contains 17 residues. The specimen was PBMCs. This TCR was sampled from a male donor in good health and CMV-seronegative. The J gene is TRBJ1-4, the V gene TRBV5-6; D is possibly TRBD1 (6 bases). The DNA of the CDR3 is TGTGCCAGCAGCCCGGAAGTGGGCACGGGGGGCGAGGAAAAACTGTTTTTT. Its protein is CASSPEVGTGGEEKLFF.